A single sample gave rise to the 24 T cell receptor beta chains below, sequenced in a study of T-cell memory formation after mild COVID-19. MiXCR, applied by TCRdb to the 5' RACE reads, yields one record per CDR3 protein. The table lists approximately 400,000 distinct CDR3 sequences, about 20% of them singletons. The material sequenced was PBMCs or a T cell subset sorted from them (not recorded which). The receptor set was obtained from a man younger than 35 who had mild COVID-19 (a few samples of this study predate the infection). Cell type and time point are not known.

The CDR3 region has the DNA TGTGCCACCACTCAACAGGGGGGAGCAGATACGCAGTATTTT. Translation: CATTQQGGADTQYF. The V call is TRBV15, the J call TRBJ2-3; 8 bases are a match to TRBD1. The CDR3 extends over 14 amino acids. V lost 7 bases, J lost 4 bases, and 7 bases stayed unmatched. Germline-derived CDR1 and CDR2 are LNHNV and YYDKDF (reference sequence).

This chain joins TRBV7-9 and TRBJ1-4; weak D call: TRBD1 (5 bases). With 1 base removed from V and 10 bases from J, the gap between germline ends came to 13 bases. The CDR3 loop spans 14 amino acids. Germline-derived CDR1 and CDR2 are SEHNR and FQNEAQ (reference sequence). The CDR3 protein is CASSLEGPGGKLFF. The DNA for the CDR3 is TGTGCCAGCAGCTTAGAAGGTCCCGGGGGAAAACTGTTTTTT.

The rearrangement uses TRBV20-1 and TRBJ2-1; no clear D. V gave up 3 bases and J gave up 9 bases, with 18 bases separating them. The germline gives CDR1 DFQATT, CDR2 SNEGSKA (reference sequence). This CDR3 is built from 14 residues. The CDR3 loop reads CSARERVLNGEQFF. For the CDR3, the DNA is TGCAGTGCTAGGGAACGGGTACTTAATGGTGAGCAGTTCTTC.

V is TRBV10-3 and J is TRBJ1-1, with 10 bases lining up with TRBD1. V lost 3 bases and J lost 5; bases outside the gene matches: 6. The germline CDR1 and CDR2 sequences are ENHRY and SYGVKD. This CDR3 comprises 15 residues. The CDR3, as DNA: TGTGCCATCAGTGACCCGGGACAGGGGAGGACTGAAGCTTTCTTT. Its translation is CAISDPGQGRTEAFF.

This CDR3 is CASSQGDRQGAGGYTF. CDR3 DNA: TGTGCCAGCAGCCAAGGAGATCGGCAGGGGGCAGGCGGCTACACCTTC. The chain is built from TRBV4-2 and TRBJ1-2; 8 bases fit TRBD1. Germline CDR1 LGHNA, CDR2 YNFKEQ. V shed 1 base, J shed 8 bases, and the junction held 12 bases outside the gene matches. The CDR3 is 16 amino acids.

This chain links TRBV5-5 with TRBJ1-5; D perhaps matches TRBD1 (6 bases). The CDR3 contains 14 residues. CDR1 SGHKS and CDR2 YYEKEE come from the germline V gene (reference sequence). V lost 1 base and J lost 6, with 11 bases in between. This CDR3 reads CASSLRIGGQPQHF. DNA for the CDR3: TGTGCCAGCAGCTTGCGGATAGGGGGTCAGCCCCAGCATTTT. The full variable domain, rest sourced from reference TRBV5-5 and TRBJ1-5, is DAGVTQSPTHLIKTRGQQVTLRCSPISGHKSVSWYQQVLGQGPQFIFQYYEKEERGRGNFPDRFSARQFPNYSSELNVNALLLGDSALYLCASSLRIGGQPQHFGDGTRLSIL.

The rearrangement joins TRBV9 to TRBJ2-3, with TRBD1 matching over 8 bases. Germline CDR1 and CDR2: SGDLS and YYNGEE. CDR3 size: 16 residues. V lost 0 bases and J lost 2; bases outside the gene matches: 5. The CDR3 DNA is TGTGCCAGCAGCGTAGGGACAGGGTACATCACAGATACGCAGTATTTT. This sequence encodes CASSVGTGYITDTQYF.

This clonotype was detected many times. The V and J genes are TRBV9 and TRBJ2-7; the D gene could be TRBD1 or TRBD2 (5 bases each). The V gene lost 0 bases and the J gene lost 6 bases, with 10 bases spanning the gap. Germline V gives CDR1 SGDLS, CDR2 YYNGEE. CDR3 size: 13 residues. For the CDR3, the DNA is TGTGCCAGCAGCGTAGGGGTTGGGGGCGAGCAGTACTTC. This encodes CASSVGVGGEQYF.

This clonotype was picked up a small number of times. The chain is built from TRBV29-1 and TRBJ1-1; D remains unclear. The V and J ends lost 5 bases and 6 bases respectively, with 10 bases between them. Germline CDR1 is SQVTM and CDR2 is ANQGSEA. The length of the CDR3 is 11 residues. CDR3 residues: CSVFEGSEAFF. Written as DNA, the CDR3 is TGCAGCGTTTTCGAAGGGTCTGAAGCTTTCTTT.

The chain joins TRBV6-2 or TRBV6-3 to TRBJ2-5; TRBD2 agrees at 9 bases. CDR1 is MNHEY and CDR2 is SVGEGT in the germline V gene. J was trimmed by 5 bases and V by 2 bases; bases with no gene match: 6. The CDR3 is 15 residues long. The CDR3: CASSYDASGAETQYF. Written as DNA, the CDR3 is TGTGCCAGCAGTTACGACGCTAGCGGGGCTGAGACCCAGTACTTC.

DNA for the CDR3: TGTGCCAGCAGTTACTCTATCAGGGGCTCTGGAAACACCATATATTTT. It specifies CASSYSIRGSGNTIYF. The chain is built from TRBV6-5 and TRBJ1-3; D possibly corresponds to TRBD1 (6 bases). This CDR3 has 16 amino acids. Trimming stripped 0 bases from V and 0 bases from J, with 9 bases between. CDR1 is MNHEY and CDR2 is SVGAGI in the germline V gene.

This chain joins TRBV7-3 and TRBJ2-1; no firm D call. CDR1 SGHTA and CDR2 FQGTGA come from the germline V gene. Trimming cost V 5 bases and J 0 bases, with 14 bases left between them. The CDR3 length is 16 residues. The DNA for the CDR3 is TGTGCCAGCAGCCCCGACGCGCGGAGCTCCTACAATGAGCAGTTCTTC. Translation: CASSPDARSSYNEQFF.

The table lists this clonotype with a few counts. At one end, the junction sequence differs from germline, possibly due to a read error. This chain uses TRBV5-6 with TRBJ1-3; D remains unclear. In germline, CDR1 is SGHDT, CDR2 YYEEEE. The CDR3 consists of 15 residues. CDR3 nucleotide sequence: TGTGCCAGCAGCTTGTACGGACGATCTGGAAACCCCATATATTTT. The encoded protein is CASSLYGRSGNPIYF.

The chain recombines TRBV7-9 with TRBJ2-6, with TRBD1 identical over 7 bases. CDR3 size: 16 residues. The germline gives CDR1 SEHNR, CDR2 FQNEAQ (reference sequence). V shed 3 bases and J 3 bases; nucleotides not matched to a gene: 5. CDR3 nucleotide sequence: TGTGCCAGCAGCTTGGTGACAGGGTATGGGGCCAACGTCCTGACTTTC. Protein: CASSLVTGYGANVLTF.

This clonotype appeared many times. This chain links TRBV5-6 with TRBJ2-7; D is ambiguous. The CDR3 is 17 amino acids. In germline, CDR1 is SGHDT, CDR2 YYEEEE. With 2 bases removed from V and 3 bases from J, the gap between germline ends came to 21 bases. The chain's CDR3 is CASSFFTLTPMGYEQYV. CDR3 coding DNA: TGTGCCAGCAGCTTTTTTACGTTGACACCGATGGGCTACGAGCAGTACGTC.

V gene TRBV24-1 combines with J gene TRBJ1-5; no clear D. The CDR3 runs to 13 residues. Germline V gene data show CDR1 as KGHDR and CDR2 as SFDVKD. V shed 7 bases and J shed 1 base, with 7 bases lying between them. The CDR3, as DNA: TGTGCCACCAGAAAAGAGAGCAATCAGCCCCAGCATTTT. Translating it yields CATRKESNQPQHF.

This chain's CDR3 is CSARGRNNEQFF. CDR3 coding DNA: TGCAGTGCTAGAGGACGGAACAATGAGCAGTTCTTC. The V call is TRBV20-1, the J call TRBJ2-1; the D is unclear. The V gene lost 1 base and the J gene lost 5 bases, with 6 bases spanning the gap. The CDR3 is 12 amino acids. CDR1 is DFQATT, CDR2 SNEGSKA, per germline (reference sequence).

This clonotype was seen a handful of times. V usage is TRBV7-3 and J usage is TRBJ2-5; tentatively, D is TRBD2 (6 bases). The CDR3 runs 13 residues. Germline CDR1 SGHTA, CDR2 FQGTGA. The V gene lost 3 bases and the J gene lost 5 bases, with 10 bases spanning the gap. The CDR3 DNA follows: TGTGCCAGCAGCTTTATAGCGGCTGAGACCCAGTACTTC. This gives the protein CASSFIAAETQYF.

V and J are TRBV5-4 and TRBJ2-5; weak D call: TRBD1 (6 bases). The CDR3 consists of 15 residues. Germline assignment: CDR1 SGHNT and CDR2 YYREEE (reference sequence). The V end was cut by 1 base, the J end by 5 bases, with 15 bases between. CDR3 in amino acids: CASSLPFTGTETQYF. DNA for the CDR3: TGTGCCAGCAGCTTGCCGTTTACAGGGACCGAGACCCAGTACTTC.

V usage is TRBV5-1 and J usage is TRBJ2-1, with a tentative D call TRBD2 (6 bases). Germline assignment: CDR1 SGHRS and CDR2 YFSETQ. The CDR3 consists of 16 residues. V lost 4 bases and J 6 bases, leaving 20 bases between the germline ends. The CDR3 coding sequence is TGCGCCAGCAGCCCCTACGGGAGTCCCCCTGGCAATGAGCAGTTCTTC. Encoded protein: CASSPYGSPPGNEQFF.

This chain links TRBV9 with TRBJ2-1, with D uncertain. The V gene lost 0 bases and the J gene lost 6 bases, with 13 bases spanning the gap. This CDR3 contains 15 residues. CDR1 and CDR2 from the germline V gene are SGDLS and YYNGEE. Here the CDR3 DNA reads TGTGCCAGCAGCGTAGCTTTTGTTCCCGGCAATGAGCAGTTCTTC. It codes for CASSVAFVPGNEQFF.

This clonotype was counted a few times. The V and J genes are TRBV6-2 or TRBV6-3 and TRBJ2-1; TRBD2 matches at 11 bases. There are 14 residues in the CDR3. The V segment lost 6 bases and the J segment 9 bases; nucleotides outside the gene matches: 7. The germline CDR1 and CDR2 sequences are MNHEY and SVGEGT. CDR3 sequence (DNA): TGTGCCAGCAGCTTGACTAGCGGGGAGTCTGAGCAGTTCTTC. Amino acids: CASSLTSGESEQFF.

The chain recombines TRBV5-1 with TRBJ1-4, with D maybe TRBD1 (5 bases). There are 16 residues in the CDR3. V lost 0 bases, J lost 0 bases, and 9 bases lay in between. Looked up from germline, CDR1 is SGHRS and CDR2 is YFSETQ. CDR3 DNA sequence: TGCGCCAGCAGCTTGGGAGGGACCACAACTAATGAAAAACTGTTTTTT. As protein: CASSLGGTTTNEKLFF.

This clonotype was observed a few times. The V call is TRBV7-9, the J call TRBJ2-3; D is unclear. CDR3 size: 15 residues. Germline V gives CDR1 SEHNR, CDR2 FQNEAQ (reference sequence). V lost 2 bases to trimming and J lost 6 bases, with 15 bases between them. The CDR3 DNA follows: TGTGCCAGCAGCTTACAAACTGGGTGGGTTGATACGCAGTATTTT. Protein: CASSLQTGWVDTQYF. Full variable domain (outside the CDR3, taken from reference TRBV7-9 and TRBJ2-3): DTGVSQNPRHKITKRGQNVTFRCDPISEHNRLYWYRQTLGQGPEFLTYFQNEAQLEKSRLLSDRFSAERPKGSFSTLEIQRTEQGDSAMYLCASSLQTGWVDTQYFGPGTRLTVL.